This T cell receptor (beta chain) was identified in a study of PD-L1 blockade in urothelial cancer. Looking at the study overall: Atezolizumab at 1,200 mg intravenously every 3 weeks was started by patients in the mid-2010s. Anywhere from 0 to 3 prior chemotherapy regimens had been received by patients.

Stated time point: peripheral blood 6 weeks after treatment start. This clone was observed a few times. Its antigen is still unknown. Trimming at V came to 4 bases and at J to 1 base, leaving 3 bases not matched to a gene. CDR1 is SGHNT and CDR2 is YYREEE in the germline V gene (reference sequence). This CDR3 comprises 15 residues. Study-wide findings and caveats: Patients who had durable benefit saw their tumor-associated blood clones expand more at 3 weeks.

TCRdb's table, derived via immunoSEQ multiplex PCR, lists solely in-frame clones and lacks some. The repertoire holds about 48,000 clones, approximately 80% seen once, with just over 8.5% in the top ten. The TCR originated in a man between 65 and 80 years old with urothelial cancer. Sequencing was performed on PBMCs, taken around atezolizumab (anti-PD-L1) treatment. The rearrangement uses TRBV5-4 and TRBJ1-1, with TRBD1 matching 11 bases. This chain's CDR3 is CASSTDRGQNTEAFF. CDR3 nucleotides: TGTGCCAGCAGCACGGACAGGGGGCAGAACACTGAAGCTTTCTTT.